This TCR beta chain came from a study of T cells after yellow fever vaccination. Background on the study: Researchers used SMART-Seq v4 Ultra Low Input to prepare fractions that had low cell numbers. Whole-study results and caveats: Repertoires sorted by FACS could include abundant clonotypes that are contaminants from the bulk population.

The authors made TCR cDNA by 5'RACE template switching, adding a universal primer site and UMIs. TCRdb re-called the 5' RACE reads with MiXCR, one entry per CDR3 protein. The profile covers approximately 600,000 distinct CDR3 sequences, with 10% to 15% appearing a single time and 14% to 15% taken by the ten largest. For this clonotype: The antigen remains undetermined.

Trimming shortened V by 0 bases and J by 4 bases, and 13 bases separated the two germline ends. The CDR3 is 15 residues long. Germline CDR1 SGHRS, CDR2 YFSETQ. The chain uses TRBV5-1 and TRBJ1-1; D remains unclear. The source is a man aged 25 to 40 who received the YFV17D yellow fever vaccine. The sequencing used PBMCs, collected on the day of the yellow fever booster vaccination. CDR3 sequence (DNA): TGCGCCAGCAGCTTGGCCTGGGGAGCATCCACTGAAGCTTTCTTT. This translates into CASSLAWGASTEAFF.